This T cell receptor (beta chain) was captured by sequencing in a study of blood T cell repertoires in COVID-19. Background on the study: Sites in the United States, Italy and Spain provided acute and convalescent COVID-19 samples. PBMCs, B-cell-depleted T cells, or T cells provided the cDNA or gDNA that made up the material.

The sample holds a few counts of this clone. The V end was cut by 4 bases, the J end by 4 bases, with 5 bases between. This CDR3 has 11 amino acids. In the source study's methods: Estimation of nucleated cell counts was performed using reference gene primer amplification. The repertoire was sequenced with immunoSEQ multiplex PCR; TCRdb's copy has only in-frame clones and lacks some. D and trimming come from the DNA, and the V and J calls and clone size come from that table. The sample contains under 80,000 clones, more than 75% of which appear only once. The sequencing sample was made of peripheral blood. This receptor was identified in a human donor in a cohort sampled during active COVID-19. The chain employs TRBV23-1 and TRBJ2-7; unclear D gene. TRBV23-1 qualifies as an ORF whose function is uncertain. Here the CDR3 reads CASSLQYEQYF. The DNA of the CDR3 is TGCGCCAGCAGTCTTCAATACGAGCAGTACTTC.